The 24 T cell receptor beta chains below were found in one sample sequenced in a study of shared clonotypes between healthy human individuals. Clones were read by immunoSEQ multiplex PCR, and TCRdb kept only the in-frame ones, dropping some. The top ten hold 10% to 15% of the sample, which has hundreds of thousands of clones, 60% to 85% seen once. The source material was PBMCs. The receptors stem from a middle-aged woman in good health. Some clones in this sample may be carry-over from other donors' samples.

The rearrangement links TRBV6-1 to TRBJ2-1; 11 nucleotides align to TRBD2. J lost 5 bases, V lost 9 bases, and 3 bases had no gene match. The CDR3 is 13 residues long. Germline assignment: CDR1 MNHNS and CDR2 SASEGT. CDR3 sequence (DNA): TGTGCCAGTAGCGGGAGGGCCCACAATGAGCAGTTCTTC. This sequence encodes CASSGRAHNEQFF.

The chain joins TRBV5-1 to TRBJ1-2; 7 positions match TRBD1. Trimming at V came to 4 bases and at J to 0 bases, leaving 6 bases not matched to a gene. The length of the CDR3 is 15 residues. Germline V gene lookup returns CDR1 SGHRS and CDR2 YFSETQ. In DNA form, the CDR3 reads TGCGCCAGCAGCCAGGACAGGACTACTAACTATGGCTACACCTTC. This translates into CASSQDRTTNYGYTF.

V is TRBV19 and J is TRBJ2-1, with D perhaps matching TRBD2 (5 bases). Trimming cost V 3 bases and J 3 bases, with 12 bases left between them. Per the germline V gene, CDR1 is LNHDA and CDR2 is SQIVND (reference sequence). There are 15 residues in the CDR3. The CDR3 loop reads CASSISLAIYNEQFF. CDR3 nucleotide sequence: TGTGCCAGTAGTATCTCCCTAGCTATCTACAATGAGCAGTTCTTC.

V is TRBV5-1 and J is TRBJ1-1, with TRBD1 as a possible D gene (5 bases). With 3 bases removed from V and 1 base from J, the gap between germline ends came to 10 bases. Germline lookup yields CDR1 SGHRS and CDR2 YFSETQ. The CDR3 loop spans 14 amino acids. CDR3 region: CASSWGDGNTEAFF. CDR3 nucleotides: TGCGCCAGCAGCTGGGGGGACGGGAACACTGAAGCTTTCTTT.

This clone rates as medium-sized. The same CDR3 arises from other DNA sequences in this sample as well. The chain uses TRBV6-6 and TRBJ1-1; D uncertain. There are 16 residues in the CDR3. Germline V lookup: CDR1 MNHNY, CDR2 SVGAGI (reference sequence). Between the trimmed V and J ends, which lost 0 bases and 1 base, there was a span of 12 bases. The CDR3 DNA reads TGTGCCAGCAGTTACTCGGGCGGAGGACCGAACACTGAAGCTTTCTTT. This translates into CASSYSGGGPNTEAFF.

The chain joins TRBV5-1 to TRBJ2-1; D gene uncertain. The CDR3 consists of 13 residues. The germline V gene encodes CDR1 SGHRS and CDR2 YFSETQ. With 0 bases removed from V and 3 bases from J, the gap between germline ends came to 4 bases. The CDR3 protein is CASSLDYYNEQFF. The CDR3 bases are TGCGCCAGCAGCTTGGACTACTACAATGAGCAGTTCTTC.

This rearrangement joins TRBV11-2 to TRBJ1-5; D uncertain. The CDR3 is made up of 13 amino acids. Deletions cut 0 bases from V and 5 bases from J, with 5 bases between. Germline CDR1 SGHAT, CDR2 FQNNGV. CDR3 region: CASSLDLDQPQHF. The CDR3 region has the DNA TGTGCCAGCAGCTTAGATCTCGATCAGCCCCAGCATTTT.

In this sample, this clone turned up once. The chain couples TRBV6-5 to TRBJ2-5; tentatively, D is TRBD2 (6 bases). The J call may be mistaken, given a closer DNA end match to TRBJ2-7. Germline assignment: CDR1 MNHEY and CDR2 SVGAGI. This CDR3 is built from 12 residues. In nucleotides, the CDR3 is TGTGCCAGCACCAAGGACTACTACGAGCAGTACTTC. As protein: CASTKDYYEQYF.

The chain joins TRBV6-5 to TRBJ2-7; weak D call: TRBD2 (6 bases). Germline CDR1 reads MNHEY; CDR2 reads SVGAGI. With 6 bases removed from V and 2 bases from J, the gap between germline ends came to 14 bases. The CDR3 extends over 14 amino acids. In DNA, the CDR3 is TGTGCCAGCAGCACCCTTGGGGGGACCTACGAGCAGTACTTC. Translating it yields CASSTLGGTYEQYF.

The chain has TRBV21-1 and TRBJ2-2; the table assigns TRBD2, which was not confirmed against the DNA. TRBV21-1 is labeled a pseudogene. CDR3 size: 19 residues. The CDR3 sequence: CASSTQKEWTSGRAGELFF. The CDR3 nucleotides are TGTGCCAGCAGCACACAAAAAGAGTGGACTAGCGGGAGGGCCGGGGAGCTGTTTTTT.

The rearrangement uses TRBV5-1 and TRBJ2-5, with D possibly matching TRBD2 (6 bases). Deletions cut 1 base from V and 2 bases from J, with 9 bases between. Germline assignment: CDR1 SGHRS and CDR2 YFSETQ. The CDR3 consists of 14 residues. The CDR3 sequence: CASSLSGLQETQYF. The CDR3 DNA follows: TGCGCCAGCAGCTTGAGTGGACTACAAGAGACCCAGTACTTC.

J is TRBJ2-7 and V is TRBV5-1; possibly TRBD2 for D (6 bases). The CDR3 extends over 13 amino acids. CDR1 is SGHRS, CDR2 YFSETQ, per germline. Trimming took off 8 bases at V and 6 bases at J, with 18 bases between the two ends. CDR3 loop: CASRPSGGPEQYF. In DNA, the CDR3 is TGCGCCAGTCGACCCTCCGGAGGGCCCGAGCAGTACTTC.

This clone was picked up one time. It may be a read error: a sequence one base away is much more abundant. The chain employs TRBV28 and TRBJ2-7; 8 bases are a match to TRBD1. Trimming at V came to 10 bases and at J to 5 bases, leaving 10 bases not matched to a gene. The CDR3 extends over 13 amino acids. Germline CDR1 is MDHEN and CDR2 is SYDVKM. The chain's CDR3 is CATRTGQTHEQYF. The CDR3 DNA sequence: TGTGCCACCCGGACAGGGCAGACCCACGAGCAGTACTTC.

The chain uses TRBV29-1 and TRBJ2-5; 14 nucleotides align to TRBD2. The V segment lost 6 bases and the J segment 1 base; nucleotides outside the gene matches: 4. CDR1 is SQVTM, CDR2 ANQGSEA, per germline. The CDR3 is 15 amino acids. In DNA, the CDR3 is TGCAGCGTGGGACTAGCGGGAGTTTTCCAAGAGACCCAGTACTTC. It yields the protein CSVGLAGVFQETQYF.

This clone has more than one count but fewer than ten. The chain carries TRBV9 and TRBJ2-1; TRBD2 is a possible D gene (6 bases). Germline CDR1 and CDR2: SGDLS and YYNGEE. V lost 2 bases and J 2 bases, leaving 11 bases between the germline ends. The CDR3 runs 15 residues. CDR3 DNA: TGTGCCAGCAGCGTCGGGGGTCCAACCTACAATGAGCAGTTCTTC. It encodes CASSVGGPTYNEQFF.

The V gene is TRBV28, the J gene TRBJ2-5, with 7 nucleotides matching TRBD1. Germline V CDR1 and CDR2: MDHEN, SYDVKM. This CDR3 region has 14 residues. V lost 4 bases, J lost 3 bases, and 5 bases stayed unmatched. For the CDR3, the DNA is TGTGCCAGCAGTTCGGGACAGAGCAAAGAGACCCAGTACTTC. Its protein is CASSSGQSKETQYF.

This clone occurred a few times. This chain joins TRBV11-2 and TRBJ2-7, with 8 bases identical to TRBD2. The junction had 16 bases not matched to a gene; V was cut back by 5 bases and J by 4 bases. Per germline, CDR1 SGHAT and CDR2 FQNNGV. CDR3 length: 17 residues. The CDR3 here is CASSPNQFGTSEYEQYF. The CDR3 DNA is TGTGCCAGCAGCCCCAATCAGTTCGGGACTAGTGAATACGAGCAGTACTTC. The whole variable domain, remainder taken from reference TRBV11-2 and TRBJ2-7, is EAGVAQSPRYKIIEKRQSVAFWCNPISGHATLYWYQQILGQGPKLLIQFQNNGVVDDSQLPKDRFSAERLKGVDSTLKIQPAKLEDSAVYLCASSPNQFGTSEYEQYFGPGTRLTVT.

V is TRBV9 and J is TRBJ2-7; 7 positions match TRBD1. The CDR3 consists of 16 residues. J was trimmed by 5 bases and V by 1 base; bases with no gene match: 12. Germline lookup yields CDR1 SGDLS and CDR2 YYNGEE. CDR3 loop: CASSVTPMTGFDEQYF. In nucleotides, the CDR3 is TGTGCCAGCAGCGTAACCCCCATGACAGGGTTCGACGAGCAGTACTTC.

The chain couples TRBV5-1 to TRBJ1-1, with 7 bases fitting TRBD1. CDR1 and CDR2 (germline): SGHRS, YFSETQ. The CDR3 is 17 amino acids. The V and J ends lost 3 bases and 2 bases, in that order; junction bases with no gene match: 13. The CDR3 nucleotides read TGCGCCAGCAGCTCGCATGGGGCAGGGGGAAGTAACACTGAAGCTTTCTTT. It yields the protein CASSSHGAGGSNTEAFF.

For this clone: The same CDR3 also results from other DNA sequences found in this sample. This chain's CDR3 is CAWRLAGGLWDEQYF. CDR3 nucleotide sequence: TGTGCCTGGAGACTAGCGGGAGGATTGTGGGATGAGCAGTACTTC. The chain joins TRBV30 to TRBJ2-5, with 12 bases aligning to TRBD2. Trimming cost V 3 bases and J 11 bases; bases outside gene matches: 13. The CDR3 is 15 residues long. CDR1 is GTSNPN, CDR2 SVGIG, per germline (reference sequence). Combining the CDR3 with reference TRBV30 and TRBJ2-5 gives the whole variable domain SQTIHQWPATLVQPVGSPLSLECTVEGTSNPNLYWYRQAAGRGLQLLFYSVGIGQISSEVPQNLSASRPQDRQFILSSKKLLLSDSGFYLCAWRLAGGLWDEQYFGPGTRLLVL.

This CDR3 is CASSLGRYYEQYF. CDR3 nucleotides: TGTGCCAGCAGCTTAGGGCGGTACTACGAGCAGTACTTC. The rearrangement uses TRBV7-2 and TRBJ2-7; D not certain. Trimming pared 1 base from V and 3 bases from J, leaving 7 bases between. The germline V gene has CDR1 SGHTA and CDR2 FQGNSA. The length of the CDR3 is 13 residues.

This rearrangement joins TRBV6-5 to TRBJ1-6; unclear D gene. V gave up 8 bases and J gave up 2 bases, with 7 bases separating them. The germline V gene has CDR1 MNHEY and CDR2 SVGAGI. The CDR3 spans 13 residues. CDR3: CASGDTYNSPLHF. The CDR3 coding sequence is TGTGCCAGCGGCGACACCTATAATTCACCCCTCCACTTT.

This chain links TRBV7-8 with TRBJ1-1; a possible D gene is TRBD1 (6 bases). The V and J ends lost 4 bases and 6 bases respectively, with 18 bases between them. CDR3 length equals 15 residues. CDR1 is SGHVS, CDR2 FQNEAQ, per germline. CDR3 nucleotides: TGTGCCAGCAGCTATTACGGGACAAAGATCGCTGAAGCTTTCTTT. Translation gives CASSYYGTKIAEAFF.

The chain employs TRBV11-2 and TRBJ2-5; possible D gene TRBD1, 6 bases. The germline gives CDR1 SGHAT, CDR2 FQNNGV. The CDR3 has 14 amino acids. Trimming removed 2 bases from V and 1 base from J, with 8 bases in between. CDR3 sequence reads: CASSLSDSQETQYF. In nucleotides, the CDR3 is TGTGCCAGCAGCTTATCGGACAGCCAAGAGACCCAGTACTTC.